Below, 16 T cell receptor beta chains from the same sample are listed, as sequenced in a study of PD-1 blockade in mismatch repair-deficient tumors. Generated by immunoSEQ multiplex PCR, the TCRdb table keeps only in-frame clones and is missing some. Here the sample spans more than 15,000 clones, less than 90% being singletons. The source was PBMCs, collected before pembrolizumab treatment. The receptors come from an adult with mismatch repair-deficient cancer.

The chain couples TRBV30 to TRBJ1-5, with 8 bases identical to TRBD1. There are 13 residues in the CDR3. V trimming: 2 bases; J trimming: 4 bases; junction bases outside the gene matches: 1. Germline CDR1 is GTSNPN and CDR2 is SVGIG (reference sequence). This CDR3 is CAWSQGANQPQHF. The DNA of the CDR3 is TGTGCCTGGAGTCAGGGGGCGAATCAGCCCCAGCATTTT.

The J gene is TRBJ2-7, the V gene TRBV11-2; TRBD2 agrees at 12 bases. Germline CDR1 and CDR2: SGHAT and FQNNGV. J was trimmed by 7 bases and V by 2 bases; bases with no gene match: 12. The CDR3 is 17 amino acids. The CDR3: CASSLIWTSGAGGEQYF. CDR3 bases: TGTGCCAGCAGCTTAATTTGGACTAGCGGGGCTGGGGGAGAGCAGTACTTC.

The CDR3 loop is CASSLPRGGLYQETQYF. CDR3 bases: TGTGCCAGCAGCTTGCCCAGGGGTGGACTGTACCAAGAGACCCAGTACTTC. The gene calls are TRBV5-4 and TRBJ2-5, with TRBD1 as a possible D gene (6 bases). CDR3 length: 17 residues. V was clipped by 1 base and J by 0 bases, with 16 bases between them. Per the germline V gene, CDR1 is SGHNT and CDR2 is YYREEE (reference sequence).

The rearrangement joins TRBV2 to TRBJ1-2; no clear D. Germline V lookup: CDR1 SNHLY, CDR2 FYNNEI. The V gene lost 5 bases and the J gene lost 6 bases, with 13 bases spanning the gap. The CDR3 sequence is 13 residues long. The CDR3 loop is CASSRSREHGYTF. In DNA, the CDR3 is TGTGCCAGCAGTAGGTCGAGGGAGCATGGCTACACCTTC.

The chain uses TRBV11-2 and TRBJ1-1, with D maybe TRBD1 (6 bases). Germline CDR1 is SGHAT and CDR2 is FQNNGV. V was cut by 1 base and J by 4 bases, with 10 bases left in between. CDR3 size: 14 residues. As DNA, the CDR3 is TGTGCCAGCAGCTTAGCCGGCAGGGGCACTGAAGCTTTCTTT. This sequence encodes CASSLAGRGTEAFF.

The chain combines TRBV27 with TRBJ2-1; 7 positions agree with TRBD1. CDR3 length equals 13 residues. The trim removed 5 bases at V and 8 bases at J, leaving 6 bases unmatched. Germline CDR1 MNHEY, CDR2 SMNVEV (reference sequence). CDR3 loop: CASSPTGWDEQFF. Written as DNA, the CDR3 is TGTGCCAGCAGTCCGACAGGGTGGGATGAGCAGTTCTTC.

The rearrangement uses TRBV27 and TRBJ2-7; a possible D gene is TRBD1 (5 bases). Deletions cut 2 bases from V and 0 bases from J, with 14 bases between. Germline values: CDR1 MNHEY, CDR2 SMNVEV (reference sequence). This CDR3 region has 16 residues. Here the CDR3 reads CASSLSSRVSSYEQYF. The DNA for the CDR3 is TGTGCCAGCAGTTTAAGTTCCAGGGTTAGCTCCTACGAGCAGTACTTC.

This clone is classed as medium-sized. The V call is TRBV19, the J call TRBJ2-2, with D unresolved. V lost 0 bases, J lost 4 bases, and 15 bases lay in between. Germline loops: CDR1 LNHDA, CDR2 SQIVND (reference sequence). The CDR3 runs to 17 residues. CDR3 protein: CASSIDRNNYPTGELFF. The CDR3 DNA reads TGTGCCAGTAGTATAGATAGGAACAACTACCCCACCGGGGAGCTGTTTTTT.

The gene calls are TRBV2 and TRBJ2-5; perhaps TRBD2 as D (5 bases). The CDR3 is 11 amino acids. CDR1 is SNHLY, CDR2 FYNNEI, per germline. Trimming took 7 bases from V and 7 from J, leaving 10 bases between them. The CDR3 here is CASTRRGTQYF. CDR3 nucleotide sequence: TGTGCCAGCACGCGACGGGGGACCCAGTACTTC.

The rearrangement joins TRBV7-9 to TRBJ2-7; TRBD2 aligns across 9 bases. The CDR3 is 14 amino acids. V trimming: 11 bases; J trimming: 5 bases; junction bases outside the gene matches: 13. CDR1 SEHNR and CDR2 FQNEAQ come from the germline V gene (reference sequence). This CDR3 is CAPGTSMNAHEQYF. The CDR3 nucleotides are TGTGCCCCAGGGACTAGCATGAACGCCCACGAGCAGTACTTC.

The chain recombines TRBV5-6 with TRBJ2-5, with no clear D. Per the germline V gene, CDR1 is SGHDT and CDR2 is YYEEEE. Trimming shortened V by 0 bases and J by 2 bases, and 17 bases separated the two germline ends. The CDR3 loop spans 17 amino acids. The CDR3, as DNA: TGTGCCAGCAGCTTGGCCATGGCGCACTTGTCGCAAGAGACCCAGTACTTC. Protein sequence: CASSLAMAHLSQETQYF.

The rearrangement links TRBV28 to TRBJ2-3; 13 bases align to TRBD2. J lost 4 bases, V lost 2 bases, and 6 bases had no gene match. The length of the CDR3 is 17 residues. From germline, CDR1 is MDHEN and CDR2 SYDVKM. The CDR3 here is CASSLTGLAGDADTQYF. The CDR3 bases are TGTGCCAGCAGTTTAACAGGACTAGCGGGAGACGCAGATACGCAGTATTTT.

The chain links TRBV19 to TRBJ2-1, with D possibly TRBD1 on 5 matching bases. The CDR3 length is 16 residues. CDR1 is LNHDA and CDR2 is SQIVND in the germline V gene (reference sequence). The V end was cut by 3 bases, the J end by 6 bases, with 18 bases between. DNA for the CDR3: TGTGCCAGTAGTATTATTCTGGGTCGTCAGGGCAATGAGCAGTTCTTC. Its translation: CASSIILGRQGNEQFF.

This rearrangement joins TRBV10-3 to TRBJ2-3; D gene uncertain. The germline V gene encodes CDR1 ENHRY and CDR2 SYGVKD. Trimming took 0 bases from V and 5 from J, leaving 12 bases between them. The CDR3 length is 15 residues. The CDR3, as DNA: TGTGCCATCAGTGAGTCAGATCGGCCTTTAGATACGCAGTATTTT. The encoded protein is CAISESDRPLDTQYF.

The CDR3 is CASSQSQREWTDTQYF. DNA for the CDR3: TGTGCCAGCAGCCAATCCCAGCGGGAGTGGACAGATACGCAGTATTTT. The rearrangement joins TRBV4-2 to TRBJ2-3, with 8 bases aligning to TRBD2. V dropped 2 bases and J dropped 3; count of bases not matched to a gene: 7. Germline V gene data show CDR1 as LGHNA and CDR2 as YNFKEQ. CDR3 length equals 16 residues.

V is TRBV5-4 and J is TRBJ1-1, with 7 nucleotides matching TRBD1. V shed 0 bases, J shed 1 base, and the junction held 6 bases outside the gene matches. CDR1 and CDR2 from the germline V gene are SGHNT and YYREEE (reference sequence). CDR3 length: 16 residues. The DNA of the CDR3 is TGTGCCAGCAGCTTGGGGGGGGGACAGCCGAACACTGAAGCTTTCTTT. This gives the protein CASSLGGGQPNTEAFF.